Below, 30 T cell receptor beta chains from the same sample are listed, as sequenced in a study of blood T cell repertoires in COVID-19 (dated by TCRdb to 2020 to 2021). Library preparation used the immunoSEQ multiplex PCR assay. Held by TCRdb, this immuneACCESS table contains in-frame sequences only and omits some clones. Under half of the omission traces to an unresolved V gene where checked; the cause of the rest is unknown. This sample is represented by over 85,000 clones; about 85% of them were singletons. The ten largest clones take up approximately 2% of the sample. The sample consisted of peripheral blood. The receptors shown here come from a man aged 45-60 years with active COVID-19.

The chain uses TRBV2 and TRBJ2-3, with D maybe TRBD2 (6 bases). CDR3 length: 14 residues. CDR1 and CDR2 from the germline V gene are SNHLY and FYNNEI. The V end lost 7 bases, the J end lost 0 bases, and 11 bases lay between the germline ends. DNA of the CDR3: TGTGCCAGCACCCAACGGGGGAGCACAGATACGCAGTATTTT. It yields the protein CASTQRGSTDTQYF.

This chain connects TRBV19 to TRBJ2-7; 8 nucleotides match TRBD2. Germline CDR1 reads LNHDA; CDR2 reads SQIVND (reference sequence). The CDR3 has 15 residues. The junction had 10 bases not matched to a gene; V was cut back by 7 bases and J by 2 bases. The DNA of the CDR3 is TGTGCCAGTACCCAACGGGGGGGGTATGCCTACGAGCAGTACTTC. Amino acids: CASTQRGGYAYEQYF.

This clone is categorized as medium-sized. The rearrangement uses TRBV5-5 and TRBJ1-3, with D possibly matching TRBD1 (6 bases). Germline V gives CDR1 SGHKS, CDR2 YYEKEE (reference sequence). The CDR3 contains 15 residues. Trimming removed 1 base at V and 8 bases at J, with 16 bases between. CDR3 in DNA: TGTGCCAGCAGCTTGACACTGCTACAGGGATACACCATATATTTT. Protein sequence: CASSLTLLQGYTIYF.

This rearrangement joins TRBV18 to TRBJ1-1, with a possible D match to TRBD1 (5 bases). CDR1 is KGHSH and CDR2 is LQKENI in the germline V gene. Trimming took 6 bases from V and 1 from J, leaving 9 bases between them. The CDR3 is 13 residues long. DNA for the CDR3: TGTGCCAGCTCCAATACAGGGAACACTGAAGCTTTCTTT. This sequence encodes CASSNTGNTEAFF.

The chain has TRBV27 and TRBJ1-6; TRBD1 matches 7 bases. The CDR3 is 16 amino acids. Germline CDR1 and CDR2: MNHEY and SMNVEV (reference sequence). V lost 6 bases, J lost 6 bases, and 11 bases stayed unmatched. DNA of the CDR3: TGTGCCAGCAGGCTAGAGGGGGCATGGCGTAATTCACCCCTCCACTTT. Translating it yields CASRLEGAWRNSPLHF.

This clone was seen only a few times. The V and J genes are TRBV5-5 and TRBJ1-4; no firm D call. The CDR3 sequence is 16 residues long. The germline V and J ends were trimmed by 6 bases and 2 bases, with 17 bases remaining between them. Germline V gene sequence: CDR1 SGHKS, CDR2 YYEKEE (reference sequence). The CDR3 spells CASNLERRNTNEKLFF. The CDR3 nucleotides read TGTGCCAGCAACCTCGAAAGGCGGAATACTAATGAAAAACTGTTTTTT.

J is TRBJ1-6 and V is TRBV5-1, with D uncertain. This CDR3 region has 16 residues. Deletions cut 0 bases from V and 7 bases from J, with 14 bases between. Per the germline V gene, CDR1 is SGHRS and CDR2 is YFSETQ. The CDR3 DNA sequence: TGCGCCAGCAGCTTGGAGATAGGAGGAGGGAATTCACCCCTCCACTTT. This codes for CASSLEIGGGNSPLHF.

The CDR3 loop reads CASSLPGGETQYF. CDR3 in DNA: TGTGCCAGCAGCCTCCCCGGGGGAGAGACCCAGTACTTC. The chain is built from TRBV5-4 and TRBJ2-5; possibly TRBD2 for D (6 bases). The germline V gene has CDR1 SGHNT and CDR2 YYREEE (reference sequence). The V end was cut by 4 bases, the J end by 4 bases, with 11 bases between. CDR3 size: 13 residues.

The chain couples TRBV5-1 to TRBJ2-7, with 9 bases matching TRBD1. CDR3 size: 15 residues. Germline V gene sequence: CDR1 SGHRS, CDR2 YFSETQ. Germline trimming cut 4 bases from V and 3 bases from J; bases unmatched to any gene: 8. The CDR3 DNA sequence: TGCGCCAGCAGCCCCTCTCTGACAGGGGGCTACGAGCAGTACTTC. The encoded protein is CASSPSLTGGYEQYF.

This chain uses TRBV19 with TRBJ1-1; D gene uncertain. V gave up 5 bases and J gave up 6 bases, with 13 bases separating them. Per the germline V gene, CDR1 is LNHDA and CDR2 is SQIVND (reference sequence). The CDR3 runs 13 residues. The CDR3 DNA sequence: TGTGCCAGTAGTGTACCAACAGTGTCTGAAGCTTTCTTT. This gives the protein CASSVPTVSEAFF.

The chain uses TRBV7-8 and TRBJ2-7; 8 bases match TRBD1. Germline CDR1 SGHVS, CDR2 FQNEAQ. This CDR3 is built from 15 residues. V lost 3 bases and J lost 3; bases outside the gene matches: 7. The CDR3 region is CASSLGTGASYEQYF. For the CDR3, the DNA is TGTGCCAGCAGCTTGGGGACAGGAGCTAGCTACGAGCAGTACTTC.

The sample holds one count of this clone. The genes are TRBV27 and TRBJ1-1; D is perhaps TRBD1 (6 bases). The V gene lost 4 bases and the J gene lost 3 bases, with 9 bases spanning the gap. The CDR3 runs 13 residues. CDR1 is MNHEY and CDR2 is SMNVEV in the germline V gene (reference sequence). CDR3 sequence: CASSYRDDTEAFF. CDR3 DNA: TGTGCCAGCAGTTACAGGGATGACACTGAAGCTTTCTTT.

The genes are TRBV10-3 and TRBJ2-5, with 12 nucleotides matching TRBD1. The V gene end was trimmed by 6 bases and the J gene end by 5 bases; junction bases not matched to a gene: 7. Germline V gives CDR1 ENHRY, CDR2 SYGVKD. This CDR3 comprises 15 residues. The chain's CDR3 is CAISLPGQGAETQYF. The DNA of the CDR3 is TGTGCCATCAGCTTGCCGGGACAGGGGGCGGAGACCCAGTACTTC.

This clone was observed a handful of times. The chain joins TRBV16 to TRBJ2-7; TRBD2 agrees at 7 bases. CDR1 is KGHSY and CDR2 is FQNENV in the germline V gene. J was trimmed by 5 bases and V by 2 bases; bases with no gene match: 18. CDR3 length: 18 amino acids. The CDR3 here is CASSQRERGSLLRDEQYF. For the CDR3, the DNA is TGTGCCAGCAGCCAAAGGGAGCGGGGCTCCTTACTAAGGGACGAGCAGTACTTC.

The V call is TRBV7-8, the J call TRBJ1-1; D remains unclear. Trimming stripped 5 bases from V and 1 base from J, with 5 bases between. The CDR3 runs 12 residues. Looked up from germline, CDR1 is SGHVS and CDR2 is FQNEAQ. The chain's CDR3 is CASSPRNTEAFF. The CDR3 nucleotides are TGTGCCAGCAGCCCGAGGAACACTGAAGCTTTCTTT.

The rearrangement links TRBV18 to TRBJ2-3; D might be TRBD2 (5 bases). CDR1 and CDR2 from the germline V gene are KGHSH and LQKENI. CDR3 length equals 15 residues. V was cut by 6 bases and J by 0 bases, with 13 bases left in between. The CDR3 nucleotides read TGTGCCAGCTCCCCCCAGGAGCGGAGCACAGATACGCAGTATTTT. Translating gives CASSPQERSTDTQYF.

The rearrangement uses TRBV7-2 and TRBJ2-2; tentative D call: TRBD2 (5 bases). Germline V gene sequence: CDR1 SGHTA, CDR2 FQGNSA. Trimming left V 4 bases short and J 1 base short, with 10 bases between. There are 15 residues in the CDR3. CDR3 nucleotides: TGTGCCAGCAGCTCCAATCGGGGGAACACCGGGGAGCTGTTTTTT. Amino acid sequence: CASSSNRGNTGELFF.

The chain carries TRBV28 and TRBJ1-5, with D tentatively TRBD1 (6 bases). CDR1 MDHEN and CDR2 SYDVKM come from the germline V gene. This CDR3 has 16 residues. Deletions cut 5 bases from V and 1 base from J, with 15 bases between. CDR3 residues: CASSSTGTPSNQPQHF. In DNA, the CDR3 is TGTGCCAGCAGTAGTACCGGGACACCCAGCAATCAGCCCCAGCATTTT.

The chain carries TRBV7-9 and TRBJ1-2; tentative D call: TRBD1 (5 bases). Germline CDR1 and CDR2: SEHNR and FQNEAQ (reference sequence). The CDR3 consists of 14 residues. Trimming removed 1 base at V and 0 bases at J, with 6 bases between. CDR3 loop: CASSLGQPNYGYTF. The CDR3 DNA sequence: TGTGCCAGCAGCTTAGGACAGCCTAACTATGGCTACACCTTC.

The chain is built from TRBV11-2 and TRBJ2-7, with D maybe TRBD1 (6 bases). V gave up 6 bases and J gave up 2 bases, with 17 bases separating them. Germline V gene data show CDR1 as SGHAT and CDR2 as FQNNGV. This CDR3 contains 15 residues. The CDR3 nucleotides are TGTGCCAGCAGTCGCAGACAGGTCACTCCCTACGAGCAGTACTTC. This codes for CASSRRQVTPYEQYF.

The chain uses TRBV13 and TRBJ2-3, with 8 bases lining up with TRBD2. The germline V gene has CDR1 PRHDT and CDR2 FYEKMQ (reference sequence). The J segment lost 4 bases and the V segment lost 5 bases, leaving 11 bases of the junction unmatched. The CDR3 runs 16 residues. CDR3 residues: CASSHAGLVNPDTQYF. The CDR3 DNA reads TGTGCCAGCAGCCATGCGGGACTAGTAAATCCAGATACGCAGTATTTT. Full variable domain (outside the CDR3, taken from reference TRBV13 and TRBJ2-3): AAGVIQSPRHLIKEKRETATLKCYPIPRHDTVYWYQQGPGQDPQFLISFYEKMQSDKGSIPDRFSAQQFSDYHSELNMSSLELGDSALYFCASSHAGLVNPDTQYFGPGTRLTVL.

V is TRBV5-1 and J is TRBJ1-4; D is unresolved. V was pared by 4 bases and J by 4 bases, with 11 bases between. Germline-derived CDR1 and CDR2 are SGHRS and YFSETQ. The CDR3 runs 14 residues. CDR3 bases: TGCGCCAGCAGCCCCGGGAGCTTTAATGAAAAACTGTTTTTT. Its protein product is CASSPGSFNEKLFF.

The CDR3 is CASTLGGSGVVETQYF. The CDR3 region has the DNA TGTGCCAGCACCCTTGGAGGTTCGGGGGTTGTAGAGACCCAGTACTTC. This chain joins TRBV7-2 and TRBJ2-5; weak D call: TRBD2 (6 bases). Germline-derived CDR1 and CDR2 are SGHTA and FQGNSA. V was trimmed by 7 bases and J by 4 bases, leaving 22 bases between them. This CDR3 contains 16 residues.

The V and J genes are TRBV15 and TRBJ1-5, with TRBD1 as a possible D gene (6 bases). The CDR3 has 15 amino acids. The V end was cut by 5 bases, the J end by 9 bases, with 20 bases between. Germline CDR1 is LNHNV and CDR2 is YYDKDF (reference sequence). The CDR3 protein is CATSVGTPSFGPQHF. DNA of the CDR3: TGTGCCACCAGCGTCGGGACACCTTCGTTTGGGCCCCAGCATTTT.

This sequence joins TRBV7-2 and TRBJ2-3; 10 bases are a match to TRBD2. The V and J ends lost 2 bases and 1 base, in that order; junction bases with no gene match: 6. This CDR3 region has 17 residues. Germline V CDR1 and CDR2: SGHTA, FQGNSA. CDR3 coding DNA: TGTGCCAGCAGCTTAACCCTAGCGGGGGCCCGCACAGATACGCAGTATTTT. Translating gives CASSLTLAGARTDTQYF.

The chain couples TRBV7-9 to TRBJ2-3, with 7 bases lining up with TRBD2. The CDR3 is 14 amino acids. Per germline, CDR1 SEHNR and CDR2 FQNEAQ (reference sequence). V was clipped by 5 bases and J by 0 bases; unmatched bases: 2. CDR3 sequence (DNA): TGTGCCAGCAGCACCGGGGGGAGCACAGATACGCAGTATTTT. It codes for CASSTGGSTDTQYF.

The rearrangement links TRBV3-1 (or the pseudogene TRBV3-2) to TRBJ2-7; D unclear. V was cut by 4 bases and J by 2 bases, with 12 bases left in between. The CDR3 is made up of 14 amino acids. From germline, CDR1 is LGHDT and CDR2 YNNKEL (reference sequence). The CDR3 DNA reads TGTGCCAGCAGCCCGTACGAGGCAGCCTACGAGCAGTACTTC. This sequence encodes CASSPYEAAYEQYF.

The count of this clone is one. This sequence joins TRBV20-1 and TRBJ2-2; the match to TRBD1 covers 9 bases. This CDR3 is 15 amino acids long. With V trimmed by 3 bases and J by 5 bases, 7 bases remained unmatched. Germline lookup yields CDR1 DFQATT and CDR2 SNEGSKA (reference sequence). CDR3 amino acids: CSASSRTGVTGELFF. DNA for the CDR3: TGCAGTGCTAGTTCCCGGACAGGGGTTACCGGGGAGCTGTTTTTT.

The chain combines TRBV10-3 with TRBJ1-5, with 7 nucleotides matching TRBD1. The CDR3 is made up of 15 amino acids. V lost 0 bases, J lost 6 bases, and 5 bases stayed unmatched. Germline V gives CDR1 ENHRY, CDR2 SYGVKD. Here the CDR3 DNA reads TGTGCCATCAGTGAGTCCCCGACAGGGACTCAGCCCCAGCATTTT. This codes for CAISESPTGTQPQHF.

The chain has TRBV25-1 and TRBJ1-1; a weak D match, TRBD1 (5 bases). The CDR3 runs to 11 residues. V lost 6 bases, J lost 6 bases, and 8 bases lay in between. CDR1 and CDR2 (germline): MGHDK, SYGVNS. CDR3 region: CASRGRSEAFF. The CDR3 DNA reads as TGTGCCAGCAGGGGGCGGTCTGAAGCTTTCTTT.